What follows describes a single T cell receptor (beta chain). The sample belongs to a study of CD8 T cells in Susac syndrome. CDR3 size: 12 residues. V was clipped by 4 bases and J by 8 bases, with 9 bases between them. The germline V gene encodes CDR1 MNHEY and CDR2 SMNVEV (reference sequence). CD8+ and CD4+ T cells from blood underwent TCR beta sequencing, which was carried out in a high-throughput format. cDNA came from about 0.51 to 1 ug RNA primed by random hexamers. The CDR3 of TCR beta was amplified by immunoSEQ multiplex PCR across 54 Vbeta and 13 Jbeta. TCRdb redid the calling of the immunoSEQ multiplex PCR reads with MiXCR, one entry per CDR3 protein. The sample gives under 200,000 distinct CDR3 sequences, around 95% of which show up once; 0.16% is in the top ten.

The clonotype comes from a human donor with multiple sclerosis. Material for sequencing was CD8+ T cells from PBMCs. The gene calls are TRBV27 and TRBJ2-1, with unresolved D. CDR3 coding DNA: TGTGCCAGCAGTTCCCTAATTCATGAGCAGTTCTTC. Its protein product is CASSSLIHEQFF.